The 2 T cell receptor beta chains below all came from one sample that was sequenced in a study of CD8 T cells in Susac syndrome. RNA in amounts of about 0.5 to 1 ug was reverse transcribed with random hexamers. TCRdb used MiXCR to reprocess the immunoSEQ multiplex PCR reads, holding one entry per CDR3 protein. The table lists 150,000 to 200,000 distinct CDR3 sequences, roughly nine tenths of them singletons. Source material: CD4+ T cells from PBMCs. The receptors derive from a human donor with Susac syndrome.

This chain connects TRBV2 to TRBJ2-7; 7 bases agree with TRBD1. There are 15 residues in the CDR3. Losses at the gene ends were 5 bases for V and 3 bases for J; bases not matched to a gene: 10. Germline CDR1 and CDR2: SNHLY and FYNNEI. The CDR3 DNA sequence: TGTGCCAGCAGTCAATCCCGGGACAGAGGCTACGAGCAGTACTTC. This sequence encodes CASSQSRDRGYEQYF.

The rearrangement uses TRBV18 and TRBJ1-6, with 8 positions matching TRBD1. This CDR3 comprises 15 residues. Losses at the gene ends were 3 bases for V and 8 bases for J; bases not matched to a gene: 6. The germline V gene has CDR1 KGHSH and CDR2 LQKENI. The CDR3 spells CASSPWTGRDSPLHF. In DNA, the CDR3 is TGTGCCAGCTCACCTTGGACAGGGAGGGATTCACCCCTCCACTTT.